This T cell receptor (beta chain) was identified in a study of T cell repertoires in ileal Crohn's disease. Study summary: M6 samples are neoterminal ileum biopsies from postoperative colonoscopy. Study observations and caveats: Within the first postoperative year, endoscopy came at median roughly seven months.

The germline gives CDR1 ENHRY, CDR2 SYGVKD. V lost 6 bases and J lost 6, with 15 bases in between. The CDR3 sequence is 15 residues long. Time point reported: neoterminal ileum biopsy at postoperative endoscopy, about 6 months after surgery. Patients were adults with ileal or ileocolonic Crohn's disease needing resection. Here immunoSEQ multiplex PCR was the method, and the copy in TCRdb shows in-frame clones only, minus some. The sample includes about 62,000 clones, around nine tenths of them seen just once. Remarks on this clone: Its target is not known.

This TCR came from an adult with Crohn's disease. Specimen: ileal tissue. The V gene is TRBV10-3, the J gene TRBJ1-6, with D perhaps matching TRBD1 (5 bases). CDR3 nucleotide sequence: TGTGCCATCAGGACCCGACAGAATCTTAATTCACCCCTCCACTTT. It translates to CAIRTRQNLNSPLHF.